This TCR beta chain was recovered during a study of cytomegalovirus exposure and HLA in healthy donors (dated 2017 in TCRdb). A note on the overall study: An earlier analysis of roughly 630 of the donors reported roughly 270 Gb of sequence data and 120 million or so unique TCR beta sequences from 150 million to 200 million T cells. Because of strong linkage in the cohort, roughly five DR-DQ haplotypes were treated as single units for association and clustering. About 320 gigabases of sequencing data and roughly 90 million unique TCR sequences were included in an early release covering about 600 HLA-typed donors. Typing coverage differed by locus: A, B, C, DRB1 and DQB1 were typed in about 620-630 donors, DQA1 in 500 to 550, DPA1 in some 570, and DPB1 in just under 490. A later analysis re-analyzed previously published TCR beta repertoires from approximately 700 donors and added high-resolution HLA genotyping to study TCR occurrence patterns. A later genetic analysis used genome-wide SNP genotypes for about 65% of the 666 donors, treating that subset as a discovery cohort. Every repertoire in the discovery cohort had been generated on one and the same sequencing platform. The aim of the study was to test whether cataloging public T cell receptors could identify signatures of past pathogen exposure. Among 398 genotyped donors of the cohort, an average of around 250,000 unique TCR beta nucleotide sequences was sequenced per donor, of which 15% to 20% were non-productive. Class I and class II HLA loci were covered by the typing at four-digit resolution. Along with the approximately 650-subject first cohort, a separate validation cohort of over 90 different subjects was used. Rather than drawing on any new phenotypic data, the later analysis identified candidate immune exposures from TCR beta sequences and the way those sequences occurred across donors. High-throughput TCR immunosequencing, statistical association of individual TCRs with disease status, and machine learning were combined to predict cytomegalovirus infection status. In an earlier analysis of roughly 580 of the donors, high-throughput TCR beta sequencing was used to judge whether each TCR beta V gene segment behaved as functional or pseudogenic. Using immunosequencing, the study profiled T cell repertoires from approximately 700 subjects and related those repertoires to cytomegalovirus serostatus. The genetic ancestry cluster associated with self-reported Caucasian donors included 80% to 90% of the roughly 400 genotyped donors. Donor age, sex, ethnicity and CMV serostatus were compiled together with the repertoire data. Study-wide findings and limitations: A later analysis found that HLA-associated TCR beta chains were more clonally expanded and had lower generation probabilities than equally common non-associated chains. Fewer than 20 rarely observed V segments, including chromosome 9 orphons, were excluded from the earlier analysis of several hundred of the donors because counts were too low. A further reported finding was that TCR beta sequences accurately predicted the HLA-A and HLA-B alleles for most subjects in the first cohort. Because some donors lacked HLA typing at each locus, the association tests relied only on the typed subset. In a later analysis, TCR association rates were found to vary across HLA loci, with the most associated TCRs seen for DRB1 alleles and the fewest for HLA-C alleles. An earlier analysis of approximately 600 of the donors showed that most TCR beta V segments appeared in productive rearrangements either about 87% or about 30% of the time, which broadly matched IMGT annotations. According to the authors, the approach could potentially be generalized to other disease states and immunological phenotypes. A later genetic analysis reported fewer N-insertions in productive TCRs among donors in an Asian-associated ancestry cluster than the roughly 640-donor mean. Some IMGT-functional V segments, including TRBV6-2 and TRBV6-3, could not be told apart with the 87-base-pair reads, so those segments were excluded. Cytomegalovirus status was reported to be diagnosed by the classifier with high specificity and sensitivity in both the original and validation cohorts. Most CMV-associated TCR beta chains appeared to be HLA-restricted in a later analysis, and the HLA associations seemed to be driven largely by CMV exposure. In vitro tests confirmed that a few of the cytomegalovirus-associated TCR beta chains recognize cytomegalovirus antigens. For the cohort, immune exposure information was limited to CMV serostatus. A later analysis associated about 17,000 TCR beta sequences with specific HLA alleles at a false discovery rate of 0.05. In the study, around 150 TCR beta chains were listed as associated with cytomegalovirus. Most TCR sequences were observed very rarely across donors, whereas some public TCRs were present in many individuals. A cluster of highly shared sequence variants was judged likely to be a technical artifact of the sequencing pipeline. Strong co-occurrence of HLA alleles, especially DR and DQ, made assigning TCR associations to individual alleles difficult. V-gene and J-gene trimming of TCR beta chains was associated with a missense DCLRE1C variant in a later genetic analysis, and the association was replicated in an independent cohort. According to a later analysis, parvovirus B19, influenza, CMV and Epstein-Barr virus appeared linked to several top co-occurrence clusters. Sequencing depth was assumed to be roughly uniform across donors in the presence/absence analyses, though that assumption may not hold. The cohort was sequenced for TCR beta chains only, and without alpha or paired-chain data the features that could be detected were limited. Correlated functional status among segregating V segments might reflect linkage disequilibrium, but an unknown experimental factor could not be ruled out.

The library was produced with the immunoSEQ multiplex PCR assay. A mixture of 60 forward primers for TCR Vbeta segments and 13 reverse primers for TCR Jbeta segments was used in the multiplex PCR. Amplification of the CDR3 region of rearranged TCR beta genes was performed with a multiplex PCR assay on genomic DNA. Amplified TCR beta libraries were sequenced as 87-base-pair reads on the Illumina HiSeq System. Under the source paper's analysis protocol: In a later analysis, 77 million or so unique TCR beta chains were counted across the 650 to 750 repertoires, and approximately 9.9 million of these chains were shared by at least two donors. Raw reads were error-corrected and collapsed into unique sequences with a nearest-neighbor algorithm that merged closely related sequences to remove PCR and sequencing errors. V, D and J gene segments were assigned by aligning CDR3 sequences to IMGT reference sequences. For a sequence to be retained, a match of at least six nucleotides to both a V gene segment and a J gene segment was required. A rearrangement was called productive if the CDR3 had no stop codons and remained in frame with V and J, and every other rearrangement was called non-productive. CDR3 was defined according to IMGT convention as the region running from the second conserved V-encoded cysteine to the conserved J-encoded phenylalanine. In an earlier analysis of more than 550 of the donors, sequences lacking an unambiguous match to a single V gene segment were excluded. In an earlier analysis of approximately 610 of the donors, V segments were called functional above 56.7% productive rearrangements and were called segregating when the between-donor standard deviation exceeded 5%. A statistical classification framework was built to diagnose cytomegalovirus status from the catalog of TCR beta chain sequences. A later analysis assigned V and J genes by comparing TCR nucleotide sequences with IMGT/GENE-DB human TR gene sequences. Using the TCRdist pipeline, a later analysis assigned CDR3 sequences along with most-parsimonious VDJ recombination scenarios. In a later analysis, each TCR beta chain was defined by its CDR3 amino acid sequence together with its V-gene family, and reads lacking a unique V-gene family were excluded. As a way to deal with suspected cross-contamination and a sequencing artifact, a later analysis dropped nearly 600 nucleotide sequences that were highly shared and had low generation probability. For each public chain, a later analysis derived a clonal expansion index from normalized ranks of inferred template counts within each repertoire. In a later analysis, generation probabilities were computed with a VDJ recombination model fitted to out-of-frame rearrangements, and the resulting probabilities were checked against IGoR. In a later analysis, hypergeometric tests were used to score TCR-TCR, TCR-HLA and TCR-CMV co-occurrence, with a repertoire-size bias correction applied to TCR pairs. In a later analysis, false discovery rates were estimated by permuting HLA or CMV assignments 20 times. A later analysis grouped co-occurring TCRs with DBSCAN, adding TCRdist sequence similarity when clustering within HLA-allele-positive subsets. For co-occurrence clustering, repertoires with fewer than 30,000 or more than 120,000 public chains were excluded, along with 5 or 6 repertoires with anomalous nucleotide sharing. Drawn from immuneACCESS, this table holds only the in-frame rearrangements with V and J called that TCRdb kept. Clones are partly lost; checked studies trace under half to an unresolved V gene and leave the rest unexplained. Clonal size and the V and J genes are those of that table, whereas D and trimming came from the DNA. For this sample the table gives over 150,000 clones, of which 65% to 85% were detected only once. The top ten hold about 2.6% of the sample.

For this clone: Its antigen is currently not known. No quality values exist for individual bases; no much larger clone is one base distant.

The cohort comprised 710 or so healthy bone marrow donors. At the time of sampling, all cohort members were nominally healthy, though unrecorded immune exposures were likely present. The donor was CMV seropositive and belonged to the group of a few hundred seropositive cohort members. A peripheral blood sample was collected from each donor, and TCR beta sequencing was performed on peripheral blood mononuclear cells. The Qiagen DNeasy Blood Extraction Kit was used to extract genomic DNA from the blood cell samples. CDR1 MNHEY and CDR2 SVGAGI are derived from the germline V gene. The CDR3 spans 14 residues, from the cysteine through the phenylalanine. Just CDR3 DNA is preserved here, 42 bases in frame from base 1. V is shortened by 6 bases, J by 4 bases, and the region joining them spans 10 bases.

This TCR came from a woman aged 40 to 49 in good health and CMV-seropositive. The receptor chain draws on TRBV6-5 and TRBJ1-6, with an unclear D gene assignment. The sample was PBMCs. The CDR3 region has the sequence CASRAEIYNSPLHF. The DNA sequence is given as TGTGCCAGCAGGGCAGAAATTTATAATTCACCCCTCCACTTT.